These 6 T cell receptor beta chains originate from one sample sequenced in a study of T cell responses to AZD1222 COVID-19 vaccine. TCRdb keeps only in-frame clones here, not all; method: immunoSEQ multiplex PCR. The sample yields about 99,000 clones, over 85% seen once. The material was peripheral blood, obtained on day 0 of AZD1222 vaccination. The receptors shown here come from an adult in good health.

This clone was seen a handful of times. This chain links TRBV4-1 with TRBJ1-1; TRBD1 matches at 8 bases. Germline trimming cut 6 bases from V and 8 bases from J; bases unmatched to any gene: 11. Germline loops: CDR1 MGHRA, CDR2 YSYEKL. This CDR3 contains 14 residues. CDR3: CASSVSQGAREAFF. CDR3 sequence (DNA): TGCGCCAGCAGTGTAAGTCAGGGGGCAAGAGAAGCTTTCTTT.

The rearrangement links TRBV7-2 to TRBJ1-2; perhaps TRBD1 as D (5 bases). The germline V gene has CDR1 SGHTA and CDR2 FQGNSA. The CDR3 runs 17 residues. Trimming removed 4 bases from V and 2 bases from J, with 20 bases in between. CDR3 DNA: TGTGCCAGCAGCTCCCAAACGGGACTACGATCGAACTATGGCTACACCTTC. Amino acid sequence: CASSSQTGLRSNYGYTF.

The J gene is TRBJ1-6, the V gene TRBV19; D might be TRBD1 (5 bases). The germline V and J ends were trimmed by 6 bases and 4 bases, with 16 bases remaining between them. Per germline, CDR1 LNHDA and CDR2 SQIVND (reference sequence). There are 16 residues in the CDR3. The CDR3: CASRFSVTAYNSPLHF. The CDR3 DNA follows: TGTGCCAGTAGGTTTTCTGTGACAGCTTATAATTCACCCCTCCACTTT.

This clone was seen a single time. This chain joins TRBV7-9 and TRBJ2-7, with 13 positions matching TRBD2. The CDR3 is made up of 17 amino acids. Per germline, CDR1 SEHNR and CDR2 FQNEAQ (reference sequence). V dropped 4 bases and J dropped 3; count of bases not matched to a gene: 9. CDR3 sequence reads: CASSSPGTSGIHYEQYF. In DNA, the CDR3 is TGTGCCAGCAGCTCACCCGGGACTAGCGGGATCCACTACGAGCAGTACTTC. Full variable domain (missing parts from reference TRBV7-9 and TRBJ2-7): DTGVSQNPRHKITKRGQNVTFRCDPISEHNRLYWYRQTLGQGPEFLTYFQNEAQLEKSRLLSDRFSAERPKGSFSTLEIQRTEQGDSAMYLCASSSPGTSGIHYEQYFGPGTRLTVT.

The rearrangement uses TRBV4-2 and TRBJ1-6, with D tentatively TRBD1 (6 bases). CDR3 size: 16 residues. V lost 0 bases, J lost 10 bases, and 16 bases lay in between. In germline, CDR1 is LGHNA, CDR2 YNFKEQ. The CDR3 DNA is TGTGCCAGCAGCCAAGATCTGGGAGGGGGAGGATCACCCCTCCACTTT. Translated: CASSQDLGGGGSPLHF.

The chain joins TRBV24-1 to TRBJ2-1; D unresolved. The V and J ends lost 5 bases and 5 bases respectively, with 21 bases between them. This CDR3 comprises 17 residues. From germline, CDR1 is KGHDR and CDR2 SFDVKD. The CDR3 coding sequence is TGTGCCACCAGTGCCACAGCTAGTTATCCTAGTCACAATGAGCAGTTCTTC. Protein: CATSATASYPSHNEQFF.